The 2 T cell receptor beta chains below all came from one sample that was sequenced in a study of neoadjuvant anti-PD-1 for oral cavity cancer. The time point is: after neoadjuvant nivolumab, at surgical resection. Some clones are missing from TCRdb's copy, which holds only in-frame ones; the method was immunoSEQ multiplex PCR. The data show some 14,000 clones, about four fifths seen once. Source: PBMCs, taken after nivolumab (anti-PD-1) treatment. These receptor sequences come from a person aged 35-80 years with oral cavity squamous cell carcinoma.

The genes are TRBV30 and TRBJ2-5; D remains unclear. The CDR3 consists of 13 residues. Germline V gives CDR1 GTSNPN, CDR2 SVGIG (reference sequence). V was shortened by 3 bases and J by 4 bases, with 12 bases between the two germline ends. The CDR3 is CAWSQSLSETQYF. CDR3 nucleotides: TGTGCCTGGAGCCAATCCCTTTCAGAGACCCAGTACTTC.

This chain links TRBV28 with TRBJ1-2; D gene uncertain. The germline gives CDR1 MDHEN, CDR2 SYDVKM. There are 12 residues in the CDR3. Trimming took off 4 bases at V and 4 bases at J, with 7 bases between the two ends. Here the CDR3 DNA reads TGTGCCAGCAGTTATGCTCGCTATGGCTACACCTTC. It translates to CASSYARYGYTF.